The sequence of this TCR beta chain was determined in a study of cytotoxic CD8 clonotypes in ibrutinib-treated CLL. Study-level background: The study included approximately 12 relapsed/refractory and roughly 16 treatment-naive patients; roughly 17 had IGHV unmutated disease. General observations from the study: Samples were collected at differing times from sustained-remission and progressing patients. A rise in clonality was seen at ibrutinib response, and a fall back toward baseline was seen at progression.

Using immunoSEQ multiplex PCR, the repertoire was profiled, and TCRdb retains in-frame clones only, with some absent. The table lists some 300,000 clones, 70% to 80% of them singletons. The table lists this clone with a few counts. Its antigen remains unknown. The CDR3 extends over 13 amino acids. CDR1 is MNHEY and CDR2 is SMNVEV in the germline V gene (reference sequence). V lost 5 bases and J 2 bases, leaving 9 bases between the germline ends. The V gene is TRBV27, the J gene TRBJ1-2; no definite D call. This TCR was recovered from a human donor with chronic lymphocytic leukemia. Specimen: PBMCs, collected before ibrutinib treatment. CDR3: CASSIRKNYGYTF. Here the CDR3 DNA reads TGTGCCAGCAGTATTAGGAAAAACTATGGCTACACCTTC.